This is a list of T cell receptor beta chains from one sample in a study of blood T cell repertoires in COVID-19. Sequencing was performed with immunoSEQ multiplex PCR; in TCRdb, only in-frame clones are kept and a portion is missing. The profile shows hundreds of thousands of clones, 70% to 90% of them singletons. The specimen was peripheral blood. The receptors here all came from a woman younger than 45 with COVID-19, enrolled during active disease. Both conserved end residues are part of each CDR3. A D gene is named only where the DNA matches it firmly. Clone size is stated in some rows and not others, as once, few, many or a class when expanded.

.	TRBJ1-1	few	TRBV7-9	CASSSTSGLATEAFF	TGTGCCAGCAGCTCTACCTCAGGGTTGGCCACTGAAGCTTTCTTT
.	TRBJ2-5	.	TRBV7-7	CASSHLEGGETQYF	TGTGCTAGCAGCCACCTTGAGGGGGGGGAGACCCAGTACTTC
.	TRBJ1-5	.	TRBV6-5	CASSYGRSPQNQPQHF	TGTGCCAGCAGTTACGGGAGGTCTCCTCAGAATCAGCCCCAGCATTTT
TRBD2	TRBJ2-3	.	TRBV7-6	CASSLGVAGDTDTQYF	TGTGCCAGCAGCTTAGGGGTAGCGGGGGACACAGATACGCAGTATTTT
.	TRBJ2-5	.	TRBV3-1/TRBV3-2	CAKPSGDETQYF	TGTGCCAAACCCTCGGGGGACGAGACCCAGTACTTC
.	TRBJ1-5	.	TRBV2	CASRGDTLDHQPQHF	TGTGCCAGCAGAGGGGACACTCTGGACCATCAGCCCCAGCATTTT
TRBD2	TRBJ2-2	few	TRBV4-1	CASSQGDGRLTGELFF	TGCGCCAGCAGCCAAGGTGACGGGAGGCTCACCGGGGAGCTGTTTTTT
.	TRBJ1-2	.	TRBV12-3/TRBV12-4	CASGQRNNYGYTF	TGTGCCAGCGGACAGAGAAATAACTATGGCTACACCTTC
.	TRBJ2-5	few	TRBV28	CATAPTGNRQETQYF	TGTGCCACCGCCCCTACAGGGAATCGGCAAGAGACCCAGTACTTC
TRBD1	TRBJ1-1	once	TRBV6-6	CASSSPTGVNTEAFF	TGTGCCAGCAGTTCCCCGACAGGGGTCAACACTGAAGCTTTCTTT
TRBD1	TRBJ1-4	once	TRBV27	CASSPRGMDRVGEKLFF	TGTGCCAGCAGTCCCCGGGGGATGGACAGGGTCGGTGAAAAACTGTTTTTT
.	TRBJ1-5	once	TRBV18	CASSPGREGQPQHF	TGTGCCAGCTCACCTGGCAGGGAAGGTCAGCCCCAGCATTTT
.	TRBJ1-1	.	TRBV28	CASRSTRVVTEAFF	TGTGCCAGCAGGAGCACCAGGGTGGTCACTGAAGCTTTCTTT
.	TRBJ1-1	.	TRBV4-1	CASSPSGRGGGGEAFF	TGCGCCAGCAGCCCCAGTGGTAGGGGCGGGGGTGGTGAAGCTTTCTTT
.	TRBJ1-2	.	TRBV18	CASSPPGNQDRYYGYTF	TGTGCCAGCTCACCACCGGGTAATCAAGACAGATACTATGGCTACACCTTC
.	TRBJ1-5	.	TRBV6-4	CASNSPRSGDQPQHF	TGTGCCAGCAATAGCCCCCGGTCGGGGGATCAGCCCCAGCATTTT
.	TRBJ1-5	.	TRBV4-1	CASSQVFGRRGNQPQHF	TGCGCCAGCAGCCAAGTATTCGGGAGAAGGGGCAATCAGCCCCAGCATTTT
.	TRBJ2-7	few	TRBV10-1	CASSESGGARGEQYF	TGCGCCAGCAGTGAGTCGGGAGGGGCGAGGGGGGAGCAGTACTTC
TRBD1	TRBJ2-7	.	TRBV4-1	CASSQDMGTGYEQYF	TGCGCCAGCAGCCAAGATATGGGGACAGGCTACGAGCAGTACTTC
.	TRBJ1-5	once	TRBV6-2/TRBV6-3	CASSYSMGGNQPQHF	TGTGCCAGCAGTTACTCGATGGGAGGCAATCAGCCCCAGCATTTT
TRBD2	TRBJ2-2	.	TRBV10-1	CASRAAGDTGELFF	TGCGCCAGCAGAGCAGCGGGGGACACCGGGGAGCTGTTTTTT
.	TRBJ1-3	.	TRBV4-1	CASSQVDLWANSGNTIYF	TGCGCCAGCAGCCAAGTTGACCTCTGGGCCAACTCTGGAAACACCATATATTTT
.	TRBJ2-1	.	TRBV2	CAIYYNEQFF	TGTGCCATCTACTACAATGAGCAGTTCTTC
.	TRBJ2-4	once	TRBV4-3	CASSLYWGELAKNIQYF	TGCGCCAGCAGCCTCTACTGGGGCGAACTAGCCAAAAACATTCAGTACTTC
TRBD2	TRBJ2-5	.	TRBV15	CATSRDFYSGALQETQYF	TGTGCCACCAGCAGAGATTTTTATAGCGGGGCCCTCCAAGAGACCCAGTACTTC
.	TRBJ2-1	.	TRBV19	CASAKYKSNEQFF	TGTGCCAGTGCTAAGTATAAGTCCAATGAGCAGTTCTTC
TRBD2	TRBJ2-3	.	TRBV7-2	CASSLTWLAGTDTQYF	TGTGCCAGCAGCTTAACCTGGCTAGCGGGGACAGATACGCAGTATTTT
.	TRBJ2-1	.	TRBV5-1	CASSQANNEQFF	TGCGCCAGCAGCCAAGCTAACAATGAGCAGTTCTTC
.	TRBJ2-3	.	TRBV5-6	CASSLTTGARTDTQYF	TGTGCCAGCAGCTTGACCACGGGAGCGCGCACAGATACGCAGTATTTT